This TCR beta chain was profiled in a study of T cell repertoires in cytomegalovirus infection. Background on the study: Signatures in public TCR beta sequences pointed to both CMV infection and matching HLA type. Overall study results and limits: The study found HLA-C-restricted CMV-specific TCR beta clonotypes dominating the ex vivo response.

TCRdb called the reads again in MiXCR, with one record for every CDR3 protein. The table lists about 530,000 distinct CDR3 sequences, approximately 25% of them singletons, with roughly an eighth in the top ten. A single count supports this clonotype. Its antigen remains unidentified. The CDR3 contains 12 residues. CDR1 and CDR2 from the germline V gene are GTSNPN and SVGIG (reference sequence). The trim removed 7 bases at V and 4 bases at J, leaving 6 bases unmatched. What was sequenced was PBMCs. This chain links TRBV30 with TRBJ1-2; 7 bases are shared with TRBD1. The TCR comes from a human donor in good health (CMV status not recorded). Some clones in this sample may be carry-over from other donors' samples. The CDR3 sequence: CAFSGTAYGYTF. CDR3 DNA sequence: TGTGCCTTCTCCGGGACAGCCTATGGCTACACCTTC.